What follows are 2 T cell receptor beta chains derived from one specimen sequenced in a study of vaccination effects on CD4 cells after COVID-19. Their antigens remain unidentified. It was after 10 days of culture that CD4+ T cells were isolated. Either the BNT162b2 or mRNA-1273 vaccine was given to participants in two doses. This table comes from immunoSEQ multiplex PCR, and its TCRdb copy is limited to in-frame clones, with some not included. The sample lists about 57,000 clones; approximately 72% were seen once. Sequencing used CD4+ T cells from PBMCs cultured without peptide, obtained after COVID-19 vaccination. Receptor source: a human donor who received a COVID-19 vaccine.

In its sample, this clone was seen once. The chain uses TRBV4-2 and TRBJ1-2, with 7 bases identical to TRBD1. The germline V gene encodes CDR1 LGHNA and CDR2 YNFKEQ. The CDR3 runs to 15 residues. The J segment lost 6 bases and the V segment lost 0 bases, leaving 7 bases of the junction unmatched. The CDR3 DNA reads as TGTGCCAGCAGCCAAGATAGTAAACAGGGGCATGGCTACACCTTC. Translated, it gives CASSQDSKQGHGYTF.

This clone was seen a single time. This chain uses TRBV5-1 with TRBJ2-6, with no clear D. V was pared by 0 bases and J by 0 bases, with 4 bases between. From germline, CDR1 is SGHRS and CDR2 YFSETQ. The CDR3 is made up of 15 amino acids. The CDR3 loop is CASSLGNSGANVLTF. The CDR3 nucleotides are TGCGCCAGCAGCTTGGGCAACTCTGGGGCCAACGTCCTGACTTTC. The full variable domain, with the rest looked up from reference TRBV5-1 and TRBJ2-6, is KAGVTQTPRYLIKTRGQQVTLSCSPISGHRSVSWYQQTPGQGLQFLFEYFSETQRNKGNFPGRFSGRQFSNSRSEMNVSTLELGDSALYLCASSLGNSGANVLTFGAGSRLTVL.